These 16 T cell receptor beta chains were all obtained from the same sample, sequenced in a study of T cells in Graves' hyperthyroidism and ophthalmopathy. There were TCR beta CDR3 regions amplified from RNA transcripts. When the TCR CDR3 underwent first-round RT-PCR, the HTBI primer set was used. MiXCR, applied by TCRdb to the multiplex PCR reads, yields one record per CDR3 protein. The table has around 520,000 distinct CDR3 sequences, 13% to 15% seen once; the top ten hold around a sixth. The sequencing sample was made of blood. Receptor source: a woman aged 18 to 35 with Graves' hyperthyroidism.

The chain joins TRBV7-9 to TRBJ2-4, with D unclear. The CDR3 runs 13 residues. V was pared by 3 bases and J by 15 bases, with 18 bases between. CDR1 is SEHNR, CDR2 FQNEAQ, per germline (reference sequence). In DNA form, the CDR3 reads TGTGCCAGCAGCTTTTCCGTTTCTGGGTTTCGGTACTTC. It codes for CASSFSVSGFRYF.

In its sample, this clonotype was seen many times. The chain employs TRBV3-1 and TRBJ1-4; no reliable D call. V shed 0 bases and J shed 5 bases, with 10 bases lying between them. The CDR3 is made up of 15 amino acids. From germline, CDR1 is LGHDT and CDR2 YNNKEL (reference sequence). The CDR3 DNA is TGTGCCAGCAGCCAAGATGTGGACGGCAATGAAAAACTGTTTTTT. It translates to CASSQDVDGNEKLFF.

This clonotype was observed at least ten times. CDR3 nucleotide sequence: TGCGCCAGCACTACGGGAAGCGGGAGATTCACAGATACGCAGTATTTT. It codes for CASTTGSGRFTDTQYF. The V call is TRBV5-1, the J call TRBJ2-3; 8 positions agree with TRBD2. From germline, CDR1 is SGHRS and CDR2 YFSETQ. The junction had 11 bases not matched to a gene; V was cut back by 6 bases and J by 2 bases. CDR3 length equals 16 residues.

This clonotype has ten or more counts. The chain employs TRBV19 and TRBJ1-5; D may be TRBD1 (5 bases). Germline V gene data show CDR1 as LNHDA and CDR2 as SQIVND (reference sequence). The V gene lost 7 bases and the J gene lost 4 bases, with 11 bases spanning the gap. The CDR3 contains 13 residues. CDR3: CASKIRGNQPQHF. CDR3 DNA: TGTGCCAGTAAAATAAGGGGAAATCAGCCCCAGCATTTT.

This clonotype showed up just a few times. The chain recombines TRBV27 with TRBJ2-3; TRBD2 is a possible D gene (7 bases). Germline V gene lookup returns CDR1 MNHEY and CDR2 SMNVEV (reference sequence). Trimming shortened V by 0 bases and J by 4 bases, and 11 bases separated the two germline ends. CDR3 length: 15 amino acids. The CDR3 DNA is TGTGCCAGCAGTTTATCGGGAGGGGGGCCAGATACGCAGTATTTT. As protein: CASSLSGGGPDTQYF.

Many counts were recorded for this clonotype. J is TRBJ1-1 and V is TRBV4-2; 7 positions match TRBD1. Losses at the gene ends were 2 bases for V and 5 bases for J; bases not matched to a gene: 5. The CDR3 has 14 amino acids. Germline CDR1 reads LGHNA; CDR2 reads YNFKEQ. The chain's CDR3 is CASSQRRGRTEAFF. The DNA of the CDR3 is TGTGCCAGCAGCCAACGCAGGGGGAGGACTGAAGCTTTCTTT.

There are many counts of this clonotype. The V and J genes are TRBV7-8 and TRBJ2-5; TRBD2 matches 12 bases. This CDR3 is 17 amino acids long. V lost 2 bases to trimming and J lost 4 bases; unmatched junction nucleotides: 8. The germline CDR1 and CDR2 sequences are SGHVS and FQNEAQ. The CDR3 sequence is CASSLSLPGLAGETQYF. The DNA for the CDR3 is TGTGCCAGCAGCTTAAGCCTGCCGGGACTAGCGGGAGAGACCCAGTACTTC.

This clonotype occurred many times. The gene calls are TRBV2 and TRBJ1-5, with D perhaps TRBD1 (5 bases). The CDR3 length is 14 residues. V was shortened by 7 bases and J by 5 bases, with 15 bases between the two germline ends. Germline CDR1 is SNHLY and CDR2 is FYNNEI. CDR3 residues: CASNIAREDQPQHF. In DNA, the CDR3 is TGTGCCAGCAATATAGCCAGGGAAGATCAGCCCCAGCATTTT.

The chain carries TRBV20-1 and TRBJ2-5, with TRBD2 identical over 7 bases. CDR3 size: 15 residues. The germline CDR1 and CDR2 sequences are DFQATT and SNEGSKA (reference sequence). The V segment lost 0 bases and the J segment 3 bases; nucleotides outside the gene matches: 7. The CDR3 sequence is CSARDLTSREETQYF. CDR3 DNA: TGCAGTGCTAGAGATCTGACTAGCAGAGAAGAGACCCAGTACTTC.

This clonotype was counted at least ten times. This chain links TRBV28 with TRBJ2-7; D uncertain. The CDR3 is 12 amino acids. CDR1 is MDHEN and CDR2 is SYDVKM in the germline V gene. Trimming pared 4 bases from V and 0 bases from J, leaving 4 bases between. The CDR3 DNA sequence: TGTGCCAGCAGTTCCCGCTCCTACGAGCAGTACTTC. It codes for CASSSRSYEQYF. Using reference TRBV28 and TRBJ2-7 for the parts outside the CDR3, the full variable domain is DVKVTQSSRYLVKRTGEKVFLECVQDMDHENMFWYRQDPGLGLRLIYFSYDVKMKEKGDIPEGYSVSREKKERFSLILESASTNQTSMYLCASSSRSYEQYFGPGTRLTVT.

This clonotype was detected ten times or more. The chain has TRBV11-2 and TRBJ2-7; 7 nucleotides align to TRBD2. The CDR3 has 14 amino acids. Germline lookup yields CDR1 SGHAT and CDR2 FQNNGV. V shed 5 bases, J shed 6 bases, and the junction held 10 bases outside the gene matches. The CDR3 here is CASSQQAGYSEQYV. The CDR3 nucleotides are TGTGCCAGCAGCCAACAAGCGGGGTATAGCGAGCAGTACGTC.

This clonotype was recorded many times. The J gene is TRBJ1-6, the V gene TRBV19; no definite D call. This CDR3 is built from 17 residues. Trimming shortened V by 4 bases and J by 4 bases, and 17 bases separated the two germline ends. Germline V gene sequence: CDR1 LNHDA, CDR2 SQIVND (reference sequence). The chain's CDR3 is CASSSPVRGVYNSPLHF. Written as DNA, the CDR3 is TGTGCCAGTAGTAGCCCCGTCCGAGGTGTTTATAATTCACCCCTCCACTTT.

The chain uses TRBV20-1 and TRBJ2-5; D unclear. CDR1 DFQATT and CDR2 SNEGSKA come from the germline V gene (reference sequence). CDR3 length: 13 residues. Trimming took 6 bases from V and 5 from J, leaving 16 bases between them. The CDR3 sequence is CSATGPSPETQYF. CDR3 coding DNA: TGCAGTGCCACGGGCCCTTCCCCGGAGACCCAGTACTTC.

This clonotype was seen repeatedly, ten times or more. V is TRBV25-1 and J is TRBJ1-3; 7 bases align to TRBD1. V lost 3 bases and J lost 0; bases outside the gene matches: 2. CDR1 MGHDK and CDR2 SYGVNS come from the germline V gene. The CDR3 extends over 15 amino acids. The CDR3 here is CASSEGTASGNTIYF. The CDR3 DNA sequence: TGTGCCAGCAGTGAGGGGACAGCCTCTGGAAACACCATATATTTT. The full variable domain, rest sourced from reference TRBV25-1 and TRBJ1-3, is EADIYQTPRYLVIGTGKKITLECSQTMGHDKMYWYQQDPGMELHLIHYSYGVNSTEKGDLSSESTVSRIRTEHFPLTLESARPSHTSQYLCASSEGTASGNTIYFGEGSWLTVV.

The genes are TRBV11-2 and TRBJ1-1; maybe TRBD1 (6 bases). Per germline, CDR1 SGHAT and CDR2 FQNNGV. There are 15 residues in the CDR3. The V end was cut by 7 bases, the J end by 4 bases, with 19 bases between. In DNA, the CDR3 is TGTGCCAGCATGCCAACGGGGGGGCCAGGCACTGAAGCTTTCTTT. Translation: CASMPTGGPGTEAFF.

There are a few counts of this clonotype. The genes are TRBV5-6 and TRBJ2-1; D unresolved. Trimming took 2 bases from V and 0 from J, leaving 12 bases between them. The CDR3 is 16 amino acids. Looked up from germline, CDR1 is SGHDT and CDR2 is YYEEEE. The CDR3 protein is CASSLPRRSSYNEQFF. The CDR3 coding sequence is TGTGCCAGCAGCTTACCTCGGCGAAGCTCCTACAATGAGCAGTTCTTC.